The 10 T cell receptor beta chains below come from one sample, sequenced in a study of blood T cell repertoires in COVID-19. TCRdb's copy holds only in-frame clones and misses some; the assay was immunoSEQ multiplex PCR. The repertoire holds 130,000 to 150,000 clones, with 65% to 85% as singletons. The sequencing sample was made of PBMCs or T cells enriched from blood (not recorded which). The receptors originated from a woman aged 45-65 years who had been exposed to COVID-19.

The chain employs TRBV6-2 or TRBV6-3 and TRBJ1-6; D ambiguous. With 2 bases removed from V and 7 bases from J, the gap between germline ends came to 12 bases. This CDR3 region has 15 residues. Germline CDR1 and CDR2: MNHEY and SVGEGT. In nucleotides, the CDR3 is TGTGCCAGCAGTTACGTTCGCACTGTCAATTCACCCCTCCACTTT. It yields the protein CASSYVRTVNSPLHF.

This chain links TRBV29-1 with TRBJ1-2, with D perhaps matching TRBD1 (6 bases). The germline V gene encodes CDR1 SQVTM and CDR2 ANQGSEA. The CDR3 is 13 residues long. Trimming took off 6 bases at V and 4 bases at J, with 15 bases between the two ends. Here the CDR3 reads CSVGDNKIYGYTF. CDR3 DNA sequence: TGCAGCGTGGGGGACAACAAGATCTATGGCTACACCTTC.

This chain links TRBV10-1 with TRBJ1-6, with D maybe TRBD1 (6 bases). Germline lookup yields CDR1 WNHNN and CDR2 SYGVQD (reference sequence). Trimming removed 6 bases from V and 8 bases from J, with 17 bases in between. The CDR3 length is 15 residues. As DNA, the CDR3 is TGCGCCAGCAGCAAGGACAGTTCCGGCGATTCACCCCTCCACTTT. Residues: CASSKDSSGDSPLHF.

The chain employs TRBV27 and TRBJ1-1; maybe TRBD1 (5 bases). Per germline, CDR1 MNHEY and CDR2 SMNVEV (reference sequence). The V and J ends lost 3 bases and 2 bases respectively, with 13 bases between them. The CDR3 has 15 residues. CDR3 loop: CASSLLWGTNTEAFF. Written as DNA, the CDR3 is TGTGCCAGCAGTTTGCTTTGGGGGACTAACACTGAAGCTTTCTTT.

As DNA, the CDR3 is TGTGCCATCGAGGGGAGGACCTACAATGAGCAGTTCTTC. Residues: CAIEGRTYNEQFF. The chain is built from TRBV2 and TRBJ2-1; maybe TRBD2 (6 bases). The germline V gene encodes CDR1 SNHLY and CDR2 FYNNEI. This CDR3 has 13 residues. V lost 10 bases to trimming and J lost 2 bases, with 12 bases between them. Based on the CDR3 plus reference TRBV2 and TRBJ2-1, the full variable domain is EPEVTQTPSHQVTQMGQEVILRCVPISNHLYFYWYRQILGQKVEFLVSFYNNEISEKSEIFDDQFSVERPDGSNFTLKIRSTKLEDSAMYFCAIEGRTYNEQFFGPGTRLTVL.

This rearrangement joins TRBV18 to TRBJ2-3; D is unclear. This CDR3 has 16 residues. Looked up from germline, CDR1 is KGHSH and CDR2 is LQKENI. V lost 3 bases, J lost 5 bases, and 18 bases lay in between. Here the CDR3 DNA reads TGTGCCAGCTCACCCCCCGGTTTCATACGAGGAGATACGCAGTATTTT. Translating gives CASSPPGFIRGDTQYF. Full variable domain (outside the CDR3, taken from reference TRBV18 and TRBJ2-3): NAGVMQNPRHLVRRRGQEARLRCSPMKGHSHVYWYRQLPEEGLKFMVYLQKENIIDESGMPKERFSAEFPKEGPSILRIQQVVRGDSAAYFCASSPPGFIRGDTQYFGPGTRLTVL.

The chain carries TRBV6-5 and TRBJ2-5; 8 nucleotides align to TRBD1. Trimming removed 11 bases from V and 3 bases from J; junction bases left unmatched: 5. The CDR3 is made up of 12 amino acids. Germline lookup yields CDR1 MNHEY and CDR2 SVGAGI. In DNA, the CDR3 is TGTGCCCTCCAGGACAGGGAAGAGACCCAGTACTTC. This encodes CALQDREETQYF.

The chain employs TRBV7-2 and TRBJ1-5; tentative D call: TRBD1 (6 bases). Trimming cost V 2 bases and J 4 bases, with 9 bases left between them. The length of the CDR3 is 14 residues. Per the germline V gene, CDR1 is SGHTA and CDR2 is FQGNSA. CDR3 in DNA: TGTGCCAGCAGCTTAAACCAGGGGAATCAGCCCCAGCATTTT. It specifies CASSLNQGNQPQHF. Full variable domain (rest looked up from reference TRBV7-2 and TRBJ1-5): GAGVSQSPSNKVTEKGKDVELRCDPISGHTALYWYRQSLGQGLEFLIYFQGNSAPDKSGLPSDRFSAERTGGSVSTLTIQRTQQEDSAVYLCASSLNQGNQPQHFGDGTRLSIL.

V is TRBV30 and J is TRBJ2-7, with D tentatively TRBD1 (5 bases). Germline lookup yields CDR1 GTSNPN and CDR2 SVGIG (reference sequence). This CDR3 is 14 amino acids long. Trimming pared 5 bases from V and 3 bases from J, leaving 17 bases between. The CDR3 here is CAWGRQGVGYEQYF. The DNA of the CDR3 is TGTGCCTGGGGGCGGCAGGGTGTGGGCTACGAGCAGTACTTC.

The V gene is TRBV14, the J gene TRBJ1-2; 7 nucleotides align to TRBD1. Germline trimming cut 0 bases from V and 14 bases from J; bases unmatched to any gene: 9. The CDR3 covers 13 residues. The germline V gene encodes CDR1 SGHDN and CDR2 FVKESK. For the CDR3, the DNA is TGTGCCAGCAGCCAAGAAGTGAGGGGGCGTTGTACCTTC. Its protein is CASSQEVRGRCTF.